The clone carrying this T cell receptor (beta chain) was recorded a few times. In germline, CDR1 is LNHNV, CDR2 YYDKDF (reference sequence). This CDR3 contains 15 residues. Trimming removed 4 bases from V and 3 bases from J; junction bases left unmatched: 7. This entry comes from a study of blood T cell repertoires in COVID-19. Study in general: Researchers got acute and convalescent COVID-19 samples from the United States, Italy and Spain. Sources were T cells, B-cell-depleted T cells, or PBMCs; the material itself was cDNA or gDNA.

Methods used by the authors: Amplifying reference gene primers gave estimates of nucleated cell counts. Libraries were prepared by immunoSEQ multiplex PCR; TCRdb keeps only in-frame clonotypes and omits some of them. That table is the source of V, J and clone size, and D and trimming were worked out from the DNA. This sample has about 160,000 clones, with about 85% found just once. The source material was peripheral blood. J is TRBJ1-1 and V is TRBV15; 8 bases are shared with TRBD1. The receptor was derived from a man aged 35-49 years with acute or convalescent COVID-19. The CDR3 is CATSTRGLKDTEAFF. CDR3 DNA: TGTGCCACCAGCACCAGGGGGCTTAAGGACACTGAAGCTTTCTTT.